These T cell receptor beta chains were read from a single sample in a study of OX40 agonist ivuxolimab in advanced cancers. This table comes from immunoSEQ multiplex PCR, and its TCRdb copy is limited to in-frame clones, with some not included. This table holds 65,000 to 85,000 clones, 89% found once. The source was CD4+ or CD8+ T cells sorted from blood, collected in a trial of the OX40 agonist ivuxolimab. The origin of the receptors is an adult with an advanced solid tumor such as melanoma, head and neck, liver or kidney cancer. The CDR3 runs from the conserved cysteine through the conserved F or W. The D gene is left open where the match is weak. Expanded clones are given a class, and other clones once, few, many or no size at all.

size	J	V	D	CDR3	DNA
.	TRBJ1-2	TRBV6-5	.	CASYRDSYGYTF	TGTGCCAGCTACAGGGACTCCTATGGCTACACCTTC
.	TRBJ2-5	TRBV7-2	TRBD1	CASSSTGGRETQYF	TGTGCCAGCAGCTCGACAGGGGGTCGCGAGACCCAGTACTTC
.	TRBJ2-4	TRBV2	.	CASSESRIYIAKNIQYF	TGTGCCAGCAGTGAAAGCAGGATTTATATAGCCAAAAACATTCAGTACTTC
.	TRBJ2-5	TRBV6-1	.	CASSESVGGETQYF	TGTGCCAGCAGTGAGTCGGTCGGTGGAGAGACCCAGTACTTC
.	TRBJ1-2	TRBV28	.	CASRETGGGNYGYTF	TGTGCCAGCAGGGAGACAGGTGGCGGTAACTATGGCTACACCTTC
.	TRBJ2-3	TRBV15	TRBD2	CATTGTSYGTQYF	TGTGCCACCACCGGGACTAGTTACGGTACGCAGTATTTT
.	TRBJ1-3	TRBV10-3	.	CAIREAGRTSGNTIYF	TGTGCCATCAGGGAAGCGGGACGGACCTCTGGAAACACCATATATTTT
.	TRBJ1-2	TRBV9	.	CASSVDGFYGYTF	TGTGCCAGCAGCGTGGACGGATTCTATGGCTACACCTTC
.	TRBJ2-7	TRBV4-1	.	CASSQDLRAYEQYF	TGCGCCAGCAGCCAAGATCTGCGGGCCTACGAGCAGTACTTC
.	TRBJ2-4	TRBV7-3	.	CASSLTGWAPKENIQYF	TGTGCCAGCAGCTTAACGGGGTGGGCCCCCAAAGAAAACATTCAGTACTTC
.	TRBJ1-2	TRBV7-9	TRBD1	CASSLDRAHYGYTF	TGTGCCAGCAGCTTGGACAGGGCCCACTATGGCTACACCTTC
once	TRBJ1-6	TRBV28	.	CASRALRGGSYNSPLHF	TGTGCCAGCAGGGCCCTAAGGGGGGGTTCCTATAATTCACCCCTCCACTTT
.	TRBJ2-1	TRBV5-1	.	CASSLALGSYNEQFF	TGCGCCAGCAGCTTGGCGTTAGGCTCCTACAATGAGCAGTTCTTC
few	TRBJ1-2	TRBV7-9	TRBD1	CASSRDRVGGYTF	TGTGCCAGCAGCCGGGACAGGGTGGGCGGCTACACCTTC
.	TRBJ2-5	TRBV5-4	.	CASSLKGGGAGETQYF	TGTGCCAGCAGCTTGAAGGGAGGCGGGGCCGGGGAGACCCAGTACTTC
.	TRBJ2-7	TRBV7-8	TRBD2	CASSWGRGVFYEQYF	TGTGCCAGCAGCTGGGGTCGGGGGGTATTCTACGAGCAGTACTTC
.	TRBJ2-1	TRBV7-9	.	CASSSGRGVNEQFF	TGTGCCAGCAGCTCGGGACGGGGAGTGAATGAGCAGTTCTTC
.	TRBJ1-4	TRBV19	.	CASSWEGRKLFF	TGTGCCAGTAGTTGGGAGGGGAGAAAACTGTTTTTT
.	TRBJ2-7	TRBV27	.	CASSRRRGSYEQYF	TGTGCCAGCAGTCGACGACGGGGCTCCTACGAGCAGTACTTC
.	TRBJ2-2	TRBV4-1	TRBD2	CASSQDSGRGSGELFF	TGCGCCAGCAGCCAAGATAGCGGGAGGGGGTCCGGGGAGCTGTTTTTT
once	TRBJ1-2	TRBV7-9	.	CASSLGPRSSNYGYTF	TGTGCCAGCAGCTTAGGCCCCAGGTCGAGTAACTATGGCTACACCTTC
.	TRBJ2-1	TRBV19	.	CASSSLLEAGPSDNEQFF	TGTGCCAGTAGTAGCCTCCTAGAGGCGGGGCCCTCCGACAATGAGCAGTTCTTC
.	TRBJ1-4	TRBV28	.	CATRGPPATNEKLFF	TGTGCCACCAGGGGCCCGCCGGCTACTAATGAAAAACTGTTTTTT
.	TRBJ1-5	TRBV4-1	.	CASSPLGGENQPQHF	TGCGCCAGCAGCCCCCTGGGGGGGGAGAATCAGCCCCAGCATTTT
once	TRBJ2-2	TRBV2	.	CASSEIQAGELFF	TGTGCCAGCAGTGAGATCCAGGCCGGGGAGCTGTTTTTT
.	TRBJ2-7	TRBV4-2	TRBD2	CASSQRASERGTPYEQYF	TGTGCCAGCAGCCAAAGGGCTAGCGAGCGGGGTACACCCTACGAGCAGTACTTC
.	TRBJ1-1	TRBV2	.	CASEWQENTEAFF	TGTGCCTCCGAGTGGCAGGAAAACACTGAAGCTTTCTTT
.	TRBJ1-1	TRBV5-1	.	CASSETEGAEAFF	TGCGCCAGCAGCGAAACGGAGGGGGCTGAAGCTTTCTTT
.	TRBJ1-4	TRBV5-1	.	CASSLLGAGGEKLFF	TGCGCCAGCAGCTTATTGGGGGCCGGGGGTGAAAAACTGTTTTTT
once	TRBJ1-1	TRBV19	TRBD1	CASSIGTGRVNTEAFF	TGTGCCAGTAGTATCGGGACAGGGAGGGTTAACACTGAAGCTTTCTTT
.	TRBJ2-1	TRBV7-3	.	CASRLNSGGDNEQFF	TGTGCCAGCAGACTCAATAGCGGAGGAGACAATGAGCAGTTCTTC
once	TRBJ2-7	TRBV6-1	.	CASRESYEQYF	TGTGCCAGCAGGGAGTCCTACGAGCAGTACTTC
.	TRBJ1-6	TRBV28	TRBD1	CASKDRGYNSPLHF	TGTGCCAGCAAAGACAGGGGTTATAATTCACCCCTCCACTTT
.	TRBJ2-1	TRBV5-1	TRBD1	CASSLGQGAGEQFF	TGCGCCAGCAGCTTGGGGCAGGGGGCGGGCGAGCAGTTCTTC
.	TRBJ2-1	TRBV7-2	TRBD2	CASSPLAGVVNEQFF	TGTGCCAGCAGCCCGCTAGCGGGAGTGGTCAATGAGCAGTTCTTC
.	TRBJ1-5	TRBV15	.	CATKQGNQPQHF	TGTGCCACCAAGCAGGGCAATCAGCCCCAGCATTTT
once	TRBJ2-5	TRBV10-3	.	CASSPGTQETQYF	TGTGCCTCCTCCCCGGGGACCCAAGAGACCCAGTACTTC
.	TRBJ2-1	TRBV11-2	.	CASSLRPQEGGNEQFF	TGTGCCAGCAGCTTAAGGCCTCAAGAAGGGGGCAATGAGCAGTTCTTC
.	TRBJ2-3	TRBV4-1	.	CASSQDEGGYTDTQYF	TGCGCCAGCAGCCAAGATGAGGGGGGCTATACAGATACGCAGTATTTT
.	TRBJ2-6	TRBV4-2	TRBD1	CASSQRLQGDGANVLTF	TGTGCCAGCAGCCAGCGGTTACAGGGGGATGGGGCCAACGTCCTGACTTTC
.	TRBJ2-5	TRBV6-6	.	CASSYSSRAHLVAQYF	TGTGCCAGCAGTTACTCGTCCAGGGCTCATTTAGTGGCCCAGTACTTC
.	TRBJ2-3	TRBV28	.	CASSTQLGGADTQYF	TGTGCCAGCAGTACCCAACTGGGAGGCGCAGATACGCAGTATTTT
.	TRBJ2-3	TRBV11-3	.	CASSSEPGADTQYF	TGTGCCAGCAGCTCCGAGCCGGGGGCAGATACGCAGTATTTT
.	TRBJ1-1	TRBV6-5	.	CASIGIGRFFF	TGTGCCAGCATTGGCATAGGAAGATTTTTCTTT
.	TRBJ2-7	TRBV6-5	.	CASSYNRDGYEQYF	TGTGCCAGCAGTTACAATAGGGACGGCTACGAGCAGTACTTC
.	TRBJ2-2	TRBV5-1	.	CASSLGTNTGELFF	TGCGCCAGCAGCCTAGGAACGAACACCGGGGAGCTGTTTTTT
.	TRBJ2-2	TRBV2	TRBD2	CASSEGLFTGELFF	TGTGCCAGCAGTGAGGGACTATTTACCGGGGAGCTGTTTTTT
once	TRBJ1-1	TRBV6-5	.	CASSYFRGGTEAFF	TGTGCCAGCAGTTACTTCAGGGGTGGCACTGAAGCTTTCTTT
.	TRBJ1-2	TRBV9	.	CASSVEGQPNYGYTF	TGTGCCAGCAGCGTAGAGGGTCAGCCTAACTATGGCTACACCTTC
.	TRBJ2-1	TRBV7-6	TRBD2	CASSLTLAGNEQFF	TGTGCCAGCAGCTTAACCCTAGCGGGGAATGAGCAGTTCTTC